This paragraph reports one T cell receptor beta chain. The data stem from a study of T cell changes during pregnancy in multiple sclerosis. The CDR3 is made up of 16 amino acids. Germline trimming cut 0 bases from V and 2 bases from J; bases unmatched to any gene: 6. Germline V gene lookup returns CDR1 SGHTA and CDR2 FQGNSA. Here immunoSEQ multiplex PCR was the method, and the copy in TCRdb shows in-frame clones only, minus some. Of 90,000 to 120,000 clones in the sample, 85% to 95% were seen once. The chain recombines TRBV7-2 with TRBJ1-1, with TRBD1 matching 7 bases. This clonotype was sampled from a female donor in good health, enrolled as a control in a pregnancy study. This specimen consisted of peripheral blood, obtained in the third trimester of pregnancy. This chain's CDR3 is CASSLASRGINTEAFF. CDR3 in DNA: TGTGCCAGCAGCTTAGCGAGCAGGGGGATTAACACTGAAGCTTTCTTT.